This T cell receptor beta chain was identified during a study of human T cells and chemical hapten exposure. The wider study: It was small differences in pooled library volume that mainly caused per-sample TCR yields to vary.

This clonotype was seen only a few times. The junction had 5 bases not matched to a gene; V was cut back by 2 bases and J by 6 bases. The CDR3 sequence is 15 residues long. Germline V gene lookup returns CDR1 LGHDT and CDR2 YNNKEL (reference sequence). TCRdb independently ran MiXCR on the RACE reads; one entry per CDR3 protein. Of tens of thousands of distinct CDR3 sequences listed, 10% are singletons. The time point here: patch test 1, 2 weeks after DPC sensitization. Specified treatment: therapeutic diphenylcyclopropenone sensitization with weekly scalp DPC. Sequences were derived from whole blood, sampled in connection with sensitization to the hapten diphenylcyclopropenone (DPC). The sequence derives from a woman between 45 and 65 years old with alopecia areata. Some clones in this sample may be carry-over from other donors' samples. J is TRBJ2-7 and V is TRBV3-1; TRBD2 aligns across 12 bases. The CDR3 protein is CASSQTTSGSLEQYF. The CDR3 DNA sequence: TGTGCCAGCAGCCAAACGACTAGCGGGAGCCTCGAGCAGTACTTC.